This passage covers 5 T cell receptor beta chains from one sample sequenced in a study of CD8 T cells in ankylosing spondylitis. TCRdb used MiXCR to reprocess the 5' RACE reads, holding one entry per CDR3 protein. The sample includes a few hundred thousand distinct CDR3 sequences, roughly 10% of them seen just once. The specimen sequenced was blood, either unsorted or a sorted T cell fraction (not recorded which). Source of these receptors: a male donor with ankylosing spondylitis or in good health (not recorded which).

This chain connects TRBV6-1 to TRBJ2-3, with D possibly matching TRBD1 (5 bases). CDR1 and CDR2 from the germline V gene are MNHNS and SASEGT. CDR3 length: 13 residues. With 7 bases removed from V and 6 bases from J, the gap between germline ends came to 14 bases. In DNA form, the CDR3 reads TGTGCCAGCAAGGTTCTTGCAGGGGATACGCAGTATTTT. Its translation: CASKVLAGDTQYF.

The genes are TRBV6-1 and TRBJ2-1, with no clear D. The CDR3 sequence is 17 residues long. Germline V gene sequence: CDR1 MNHNS, CDR2 SASEGT. Trimming took off 3 bases at V and 9 bases at J, with 24 bases between the two ends. The CDR3 DNA follows: TGTGCCAGCAGTGATGCGAAGGGTTGGGCAGGAAGTGGTGAGCAGTTCTTC. This sequence encodes CASSDAKGWAGSGEQFF.

This rearrangement joins TRBV5-1 to TRBJ2-2, with D possibly matching TRBD2 (6 bases). Germline CDR1 reads SGHRS; CDR2 reads YFSETQ. The CDR3 is made up of 15 amino acids. Trimming left V 4 bases short and J 4 bases short, with 14 bases between. CDR3 DNA sequence: TGCGCCAGCAGCCCGGACGCGGGACCCACCGGGGAGCTGTTTTTT. It translates to CASSPDAGPTGELFF.

The chain joins TRBV29-1 to TRBJ2-2; D uncertain. CDR1 is SQVTM, CDR2 ANQGSEA, per germline. CDR3 size: 11 residues. Trimming removed 4 bases at V and 4 bases at J, with 4 bases between. The CDR3 region is CSVAVTGELFF. The CDR3 DNA follows: TGCAGCGTTGCCGTCACCGGGGAGCTGTTTTTT.

This clonotype was found a few times. The J gene is TRBJ1-5, the V gene TRBV18; unclear D gene. The CDR3 is 13 residues long. Trimming removed 2 bases at V and 5 bases at J, with 7 bases between. CDR1 and CDR2 (germline): KGHSH, LQKENI. This chain's CDR3 is CASSPERDQPQHF. Here the CDR3 DNA reads TGTGCCAGCTCACCAGAGAGGGATCAGCCCCAGCATTTT.